The source of this T cell receptor (beta chain) is a study of cytomegalovirus exposure and HLA in healthy donors. Turning to the study itself: Counted in an early data release were 75 million to 85 million unique TCRs from HLA-typed donors. The study, taken as a whole, reports: Later on, analysis showed that most CMV-associated TCR beta chains appeared to be HLA-restricted. The majority of TCR sequences were rare, yet some public TCRs appeared in many donors.

While unrecorded immune exposures were likely, the donors were nominally healthy when sampled. The V gene end was trimmed by 8 bases and the J gene end by 0 bases; junction bases not matched to a gene: 8. The germline gives CDR1 MNHNS, CDR2 SASEGT. This CDR3 is built from 15 residues. PCR was performed using 60 Vbeta and 13 Jbeta primers. Clones were sequenced by immunoSEQ multiplex PCR, and TCRdb holds only the in-frame ones, with some missing. The sample lists 140,000 to 150,000 clones; 80% were seen once. In regard to this clone: The antigen remains unidentified.

The V gene is TRBV6-1, the J gene TRBJ2-7; 9 positions agree with TRBD2. Sequences were obtained from PBMCs. The origin of this receptor is a man aged 35-49 years in good health and CMV-seronegative. The CDR3 region has the DNA TGTGCCAGCCCCCGGAGCGGGGGGAGCTCCTACGAGCAGTACTTC. Its translation: CASPRSGGSSYEQYF.